These 27 T cell receptor beta chains came from one sample sequenced in a study of human T cells and chemical hapten exposure. TCRdb fed the RACE reads into MiXCR, producing one record per CDR3 protein. The sample lists over 85,000 distinct CDR3 sequences; 10% to 13% were seen once. Time point in this sample: pre-sensitization, week 0. Treatment in this sample: therapeutic diphenylcyclopropenone sensitization with weekly scalp DPC. The specimen comprised whole blood, sampled in connection with sensitization to the hapten diphenylcyclopropenone (DPC). The receptors were sampled from a woman aged 55-70 years with alopecia areata. Some clones in this sample may be carry-over from other donors' samples.

At least ten counts were recorded for this clonotype. The chain carries TRBV19 and TRBJ2-2, with D unclear. Trimming stripped 3 bases from V and 0 bases from J, with 8 bases between. This CDR3 comprises 15 residues. Looked up from germline, CDR1 is LNHDA and CDR2 is SQIVND (reference sequence). CDR3 nucleotides: TGTGCCAGTAGTATGTCACCCTCGAACACCGGGGAGCTGTTTTTT. Translated: CASSMSPSNTGELFF.

The chain couples TRBV18 to TRBJ1-2; possible D gene TRBD1, 6 bases. V lost 4 bases and J 2 bases, leaving 17 bases between the germline ends. Per the germline V gene, CDR1 is KGHSH and CDR2 is LQKENI. The CDR3 extends over 16 amino acids. CDR3 protein: CASSLYGQGSNYGYTF. Written as DNA, the CDR3 is TGTGCCAGCTCACTTTATGGGCAGGGGAGCAACTATGGCTACACCTTC.

This rearrangement joins TRBV6-6 to TRBJ2-1, with TRBD2 matching over 13 bases. The length of the CDR3 is 16 residues. Germline V gives CDR1 MNHNY, CDR2 SVGAGI (reference sequence). The J segment lost 7 bases and the V segment lost 6 bases, leaving 9 bases of the junction unmatched. CDR3 amino acids: CASSRLAGGVDNEQFF. CDR3 DNA: TGTGCCAGCAGCCGACTAGCGGGGGGCGTAGATAATGAGCAGTTCTTC.

This chain links TRBV2 with TRBJ1-1, with TRBD1 matching 9 bases. V shed 6 bases and J 9 bases; nucleotides not matched to a gene: 2. The CDR3 is 11 amino acids. Germline CDR1 reads SNHLY; CDR2 reads FYNNEI. CDR3 DNA: TGTGCCAGCAGAACAGGGGGCCAAGCTTTCTTT. Translating it yields CASRTGGQAFF.

This clonotype was counted ten times or more. This chain links TRBV3-1 with TRBJ2-1, with D possibly matching TRBD2 (5 bases). The germline V gene has CDR1 LGHDT and CDR2 YNNKEL (reference sequence). Trimming pared 1 base from V and 5 bases from J, leaving 15 bases between. This CDR3 has 16 residues. The chain's CDR3 is CASSQGSGWSDNEQFF. The CDR3 nucleotides are TGTGCCAGCAGCCAAGGGAGCGGCTGGTCAGACAATGAGCAGTTCTTC.

This clonotype has at least ten counts. The chain couples TRBV20-1 to TRBJ1-1; D unclear. Germline V gene sequence: CDR1 DFQATT, CDR2 SNEGSKA (reference sequence). This CDR3 comprises 14 residues. Trimming cost V 0 bases and J 1 base, with 9 bases left between them. The CDR3 reads CSARELVGNTEAFF. Written as DNA, the CDR3 is TGCAGTGCTAGAGAATTGGTGGGGAACACTGAAGCTTTCTTT.

This clonotype was found many times. V gene TRBV2 combines with J gene TRBJ2-7, with 12 bases identical to TRBD2. The CDR3 is 14 amino acids. Germline CDR1 SNHLY, CDR2 FYNNEI. V dropped 7 bases and J dropped 3; count of bases not matched to a gene: 4. The CDR3 here is CASTQTSGGYEQYF. The CDR3 DNA is TGTGCCAGCACTCAGACTAGCGGGGGCTACGAGCAGTACTTC. The full variable domain, in which reference TRBV2 and TRBJ2-7 provide the parts outside the CDR3, is EPEVTQTPSHQVTQMGQEVILRCVPISNHLYFYWYRQILGQKVEFLVSFYNNEISEKSEIFDDQFSVERPDGSNFTLKIRSTKLEDSAMYFCASTQTSGGYEQYFGPGTRLTVT.

This chain links TRBV10-1 with TRBJ2-2, with D unresolved. The length of the CDR3 is 13 residues. Trimming left V 2 bases short and J 7 bases short, with 8 bases between. CDR1 is WNHNN and CDR2 is SYGVQD in the germline V gene (reference sequence). In nucleotides, the CDR3 is TGCGCCAGCAGTGAGAGGGCCGGCGGGGAGCTGTTTTTT. Protein: CASSERAGGELFF.

The chain carries TRBV7-8 and TRBJ1-1, with D uncertain. This CDR3 comprises 11 residues. CDR1 and CDR2 (germline): SGHVS, FQNEAQ. Trimming removed 5 bases at V and 5 bases at J, with 6 bases between. CDR3 DNA: TGTGCCAGCAGCCGAGGAACTGAAGCTTTCTTT. Translation: CASSRGTEAFF. Full variable domain (rest looked up from reference TRBV7-8 and TRBJ1-1): GAGVSQSPRYKVAKRGQDVALRCDPISGHVSLFWYQQALGQGPEFLTYFQNEAQLDKSGLPSDRFFAERPEGSVSTLKIQRTQQEDSAVYLCASSRGTEAFFGQGTRLTVV.

This clonotype has a handful of counts. The rearrangement joins TRBV10-3 to TRBJ2-2, with unresolved D. Germline V gene data show CDR1 as ENHRY and CDR2 as SYGVKD. V shed 5 bases and J shed 1 base, with 5 bases lying between them. This CDR3 is 13 amino acids long. For the CDR3, the DNA is TGTGCCATCAGTCCCGAGAACACCGGGGAGCTGTTTTTT. It codes for CAISPENTGELFF.

This clonotype has more than one count but fewer than ten. The chain uses TRBV10-1 and TRBJ2-7; 12 nucleotides align to TRBD2. V was pared by 6 bases and J by 2 bases, with 5 bases of the junction left unmatched. The CDR3 spans 15 residues. Per germline, CDR1 WNHNN and CDR2 SYGVQD (reference sequence). This CDR3 is CASSPGLAGTYEQYF. CDR3 nucleotides: TGCGCCAGCAGCCCCGGACTAGCGGGGACCTACGAGCAGTACTTC.

This clonotype occurred many times. The CDR3 region has the DNA TGTGCCAGCAGTGGCTTCTCGAGGGGATTTAATGAAAAACTGTTTTTT. Amino acids: CASSGFSRGFNEKLFF. This chain joins TRBV2 and TRBJ1-4; weak D call: TRBD1 (5 bases). Germline lookup yields CDR1 SNHLY and CDR2 FYNNEI. Trimming cost V 4 bases and J 4 bases, with 16 bases left between them. The CDR3 is 16 residues long.

This clonotype was seen ten or more times. This chain links TRBV6-2 or TRBV6-3 with TRBJ2-5, with TRBD2 identical over 7 bases. The V gene end was trimmed by 2 bases and the J gene end by 0 bases; junction bases not matched to a gene: 3. The CDR3 totals 15 residues. Looked up from germline, CDR1 is MNHEY and CDR2 is SVGEGT. The CDR3 loop reads CASSYARGNQETQYF. As DNA, the CDR3 is TGTGCCAGCAGTTACGCGCGGGGGAACCAAGAGACCCAGTACTTC.

This clonotype has at least ten counts. The chain employs TRBV5-1 and TRBJ1-1; 8 nucleotides line up with TRBD1. The CDR3 is 15 amino acids. V shed 1 base, J shed 5 bases, and the junction held 7 bases outside the gene matches. Germline CDR1 reads SGHRS; CDR2 reads YFSETQ. The DNA for the CDR3 is TGCGCCAGCAGCTTGTCGGACAGGGTGGAAACTGAAGCTTTCTTT. It is translated as CASSLSDRVETEAFF.

The sample holds a few counts of this clonotype. The rearrangement joins TRBV19 to TRBJ1-2; 7 positions agree with TRBD1. The V segment lost 5 bases and the J segment 3 bases; nucleotides outside the gene matches: 9. The germline V gene has CDR1 LNHDA and CDR2 SQIVND (reference sequence). This CDR3 comprises 15 residues. The CDR3: CASSFRTGRDYGYTF. Here the CDR3 DNA reads TGTGCCAGTAGTTTCCGGACAGGCAGGGACTATGGCTACACCTTC.

The chain combines TRBV4-1 with TRBJ1-2, with D possibly being TRBD1 (6 bases). With 4 bases removed from V and 2 bases from J, the gap between germline ends came to 26 bases. CDR1 and CDR2 (germline): MGHRA, YSYEKL. The CDR3 loop spans 19 amino acids. The CDR3 coding sequence is TGCGCCAGCAGCCCCCCAGGAGGGACATCCAAAGGGGGAAACTATGGCTACACCTTC. Its protein product is CASSPPGGTSKGGNYGYTF.

Only a few counts were recorded for this clonotype. The J gene is TRBJ2-5, the V gene TRBV20-1, with 12 positions matching TRBD2. Trimming cost V 5 bases and J 1 base; bases outside gene matches: 2. Germline V CDR1 and CDR2: DFQATT, SNEGSKA (reference sequence). The CDR3 contains 14 residues. The CDR3 nucleotides are TGCAGTGCTCTAGCGGGGGGGCCCCAAGAGACCCAGTACTTC. This codes for CSALAGGPQETQYF.

This clonotype appeared a few times. The CDR3 spells CASSVARETTGELFF. The CDR3 DNA follows: TGTGCCAGCAGCGTAGCTAGGGAGACCACCGGGGAGCTGTTTTTT. The chain has TRBV9 and TRBJ2-2, with D possibly being TRBD2 (5 bases). Trimming cost V 0 bases and J 4 bases, with 10 bases left between them. CDR3 length: 15 amino acids. The germline V gene encodes CDR1 SGDLS and CDR2 YYNGEE. Full variable domain (rest looked up from reference TRBV9 and TRBJ2-2): DSGVTQTPKHLITATGQRVTLRCSPRSGDLSVYWYQQSLDQGLQFLIQYYNGEERAKGNILERFSAQQFPDLHSELNLSSLELGDSALYFCASSVARETTGELFFGEGSRLTVL.

In this sample, this clonotype turned up once. This rearrangement joins TRBV20-1 to TRBJ2-2; 8 nucleotides align to TRBD1. Trimming at V came to 6 bases and at J to 6 bases, leaving 12 bases not matched to a gene. The germline V gene encodes CDR1 DFQATT and CDR2 SNEGSKA (reference sequence). The CDR3 spans 15 residues. CDR3 loop: CSATRAGQEPGELFF. In nucleotides, the CDR3 is TGCAGTGCGACAAGGGCGGGACAGGAGCCCGGGGAGCTGTTTTTT.

This clonotype showed up just a few times. This rearrangement joins TRBV7-3 to TRBJ2-1; D unresolved. This CDR3 has 13 residues. Germline CDR1 and CDR2: SGHTA and FQGTGA. V was cut by 2 bases and J by 6 bases, with 8 bases left in between. The CDR3 nucleotides read TGTGCCAGCAGCTTAGCTCGGTCCAATGAGCAGTTCTTC. Translated, it gives CASSLARSNEQFF.

The chain couples TRBV12-3 or TRBV12-4 to TRBJ2-2; 9 bases fit TRBD2. V shed 6 bases, J shed 4 bases, and the junction held 30 bases outside the gene matches. The CDR3 loop spans 23 amino acids. DNA of the CDR3: TGTGCCAGCAGCTATGAAGCGGGGGGCCCACCTATTCTCCACAAGTCCCCCACCGGGGAGCTGTTTTTT. It yields the protein CASSYEAGGPPILHKSPTGELFF.

This clonotype occurred many times. The V and J genes are TRBV3-1 and TRBJ2-7, with 9 bases that match TRBD1. This CDR3 has 15 amino acids. The V gene's germline CDR1 is LGHDT and CDR2 YNNKEL (reference sequence). After removal of 0 bases from V and 4 bases from J, the junction contained 4 bases not matched to a gene. The CDR3 loop is CASSQDRGQGYEQYF. The CDR3 region has the DNA TGTGCCAGCAGCCAAGACCGCGGACAGGGGTACGAGCAGTACTTC.

The V and J genes are TRBV3-1 and TRBJ2-6; 10 nucleotides match TRBD1. Germline-derived CDR1 and CDR2 are LGHDT and YNNKEL (reference sequence). The CDR3 length is 14 residues. J gave up 11 bases and V 1 base, and 2 bases lay outside the gene matches. The CDR3: CASSQGDRGDVLTF. The DNA of the CDR3 is TGTGCCAGCAGCCAAGGGGACAGGGGTGACGTCCTGACTTTC. Full variable domain (remainder filled in from reference TRBV3-1 and TRBJ2-6): DTAVSQTPKYLVTQMGNDKSIKCEQNLGHDTMYWYKQDSKKFLKIMFSYNNKELIINETVPNRFSPKSPDKAHLNLHINSLELGDSAVYFCASSQGDRGDVLTFGAGSRLTVL.

In its sample, this clonotype was seen a few times. The DNA of the CDR3 is TGCAGTGCTAGGGAGGGCGGCACTGAAGCTTTCTTT. It codes for CSAREGGTEAFF. The chain couples TRBV20-1 to TRBJ1-1, with D uncertain. Trimming left V 3 bases short and J 4 bases short, with 9 bases between. Germline lookup yields CDR1 DFQATT and CDR2 SNEGSKA (reference sequence). This CDR3 has 12 amino acids.

This clonotype occurred many times. The chain has TRBV29-1 and TRBJ1-2; D is unclear. This CDR3 region has 15 residues. Looked up from germline, CDR1 is SQVTM and CDR2 is ANQGSEA. The V end was cut by 0 bases, the J end by 0 bases, with 11 bases between. CDR3 protein: CSVEDPATSNYGYTF. The DNA for the CDR3 is TGCAGCGTTGAAGATCCGGCGACTTCTAACTATGGCTACACCTTC.

The V and J genes are TRBV7-3 and TRBJ1-2; TRBD1 aligns across 7 bases. This CDR3 comprises 13 residues. Germline values: CDR1 SGHTA, CDR2 FQGTGA. With V trimmed by 2 bases and J by 4 bases, 1 base remained unmatched. The CDR3 sequence is CASSLGDSYGYTF. DNA for the CDR3: TGTGCCAGCAGCTTAGGGGACAGCTATGGCTACACCTTC.

This clonotype was seen ten or more times. The chain joins TRBV7-6 to TRBJ1-2; no clear D. CDR3 length equals 12 residues. V was shortened by 5 bases and J by 6 bases, with 10 bases between the two germline ends. Germline values: CDR1 SGHVS, CDR2 FNYEAQ. CDR3 sequence: CASSGRINGYTF. The CDR3 nucleotides read TGTGCCAGCAGCGGGAGGATAAATGGCTACACCTTC.